This is a list of T cell receptor beta chains from one sample in a study of T-cell memory formation after mild COVID-19. One entry per CDR3 protein results from TCRdb running MiXCR on the 5' RACE reads. Found here are about 440,000 distinct CDR3 sequences, roughly 20% of them singletons; the top ten hold about 8.8%. The specimen sequenced was PBMCs or a T cell subset sorted from them (not recorded which). The receptors were gathered from an adult woman who had mild COVID-19 (a few samples of this study predate the infection). Cell type and time point are not known. CDR3s include the opening cysteine and the closing phenylalanine or tryptophan. D genes are given only for firm matches. Size is omitted from some rows. Given values are once, few, many or a class for expanded clones.

v_call,d_call,j_call,clone_size,cdr3_aa,cdr3_nt
TRBV28,.,TRBJ2-2,few,CASSLRVNTGELFF,TGTGCCAGCAGTTTAAGAGTTAACACCGGGGAGCTGTTTTTT
TRBV12-3/TRBV12-4,.,TRBJ2-7,.,CASSLAGLPYEQYF,TGTGCCAGCAGTTTAGCAGGACTCCCCTACGAGCAGTACTTC
TRBV9,TRBD1,TRBJ2-7,once,CASSTEGAREQYF,TGTGCCAGCAGCACTGAGGGGGCGAGGGAGCAGTACTTC
TRBV5-5,TRBD2,TRBJ2-3,.,CASSLWSSGGADTQYF,TGTGCCAGCAGCTTGTGGTCTAGCGGGGGGGCGGATACGCAGTATTTT
TRBV12-3/TRBV12-4,.,TRBJ2-3,few,CASSRGQSPDTQYF,TGTGCCAGCAGCCGTGGACAGAGTCCAGATACGCAGTATTTT
TRBV15,.,TRBJ1-3,.,CATSRDFEGLYF,TGTGCCACCAGCAGAGATTTTGAGGGACTATATTTT
TRBV5-6,.,TRBJ2-2,.,CASSLTGHNTGELFF,TGTGCCAGCAGCTTGACGGGGCATAACACCGGGGAGCTGTTTTTT
TRBV20-1,TRBD1,TRBJ2-7,few,CSARKTPGQGFIVSYEQYF,TGCAGTGCTAGAAAAACCCCGGGACAGGGCTTTATTGTATCCTACGAGCAGTACTTC
TRBV7-2,.,TRBJ1-2,.,CASSLVPGIANYGYTF,TGTGCCAGCAGCTTAGTCCCCGGCATCGCTAACTATGGCTACACCTTC
TRBV10-2,.,TRBJ2-5,.,CASSVTETQYF,TGCGCCAGCAGTGTGACAGAGACCCAGTACTTC
TRBV6-1,TRBD2,TRBJ2-3,.,CASSPLAGWGDTQYF,TGTGCCAGCAGCCCCCTAGCGGGGTGGGGAGATACGCAGTATTTT
TRBV29-1,.,TRBJ2-2,.,CSVWQTNTGELFF,TGCAGCGTCTGGCAGACCAACACCGGGGAGCTGTTTTTT
TRBV6-2/TRBV6-3,.,TRBJ2-5,few,CASSYLATPSETQYF,TGTGCCAGCAGTTATCTAGCAACCCCATCAGAGACCCAGTACTTC
TRBV10-3,.,TRBJ2-1,few,CAISEGATYNEQFF,TGTGCCATCAGTGAGGGGGCTACCTACAATGAGCAGTTCTTC
TRBV5-1,.,TRBJ1-2,few,CASSLGVEGIGYTF,TGCGCCAGCAGCTTGGGGGTTGAGGGAATCGGCTACACCTTC
TRBV12-3/TRBV12-4,TRBD2,TRBJ2-1,few,CASSSWDGGLAGRGEQFF,TGTGCCAGCAGTTCCTGGGACGGAGGACTAGCGGGAAGGGGGGAGCAGTTCTTC
TRBV27,TRBD2,TRBJ2-7,.,CASTGSGRARNEQYF,TGTGCCAGCACCGGTAGCGGGAGGGCCCGCAACGAGCAGTACTTC
TRBV18,.,TRBJ2-7,many,CASSLFSGTSSYEQYF,TGTGCCAGCTCACTCTTTTCAGGCACGAGCTCCTACGAGCAGTACTTC
TRBV6-7,.,TRBJ2-2,.,CASSYTDSGNTGELFF,TGTGCCAGCAGTTACACCGACAGCGGGAACACCGGGGAGCTGTTTTTT
TRBV9,.,TRBJ2-3,.,CASSVGPEKTDTQYF,TGTGCCAGCAGCGTAGGTCCAGAGAAGACAGATACGCAGTATTTT
TRBV5-1,.,TRBJ2-3,.,CASRFSEDTQYF,TGCGCCAGCAGATTCAGCGAGGATACGCAGTATTTT
TRBV7-8,.,TRBJ2-7,.,CASSPPDRTYEQYF,TGTGCCAGCAGCCCGCCGGACAGAACCTACGAGCAGTACTTC
TRBV15,.,TRBJ2-1,.,CATSRDQAAFEQFF,TGTGCCACCAGCAGAGATCAGGCAGCTTTTGAGCAGTTCTTC
TRBV11-2,.,TRBJ2-7,.,CASSSNRNEQYF,TGTGCCAGCAGCTCGAACAGAAACGAGCAGTACTTC
TRBV4-1,TRBD1,TRBJ1-1,.,CASSQGTGGNTEAFF,TGCGCCAGCAGCCAAGGGACAGGCGGAAACACTGAAGCTTTCTTT
TRBV6-1,.,TRBJ2-5,.,CASTLQRQETQYF,TGTGCCAGCACCCTCCAACGCCAAGAGACCCAGTACTTC
TRBV6-2/TRBV6-3,TRBD2,TRBJ2-1,.,CASSPRGLVRAGGREQFF,TGTGCCAGCAGCCCCAGGGGCCTTGTACGAGCGGGAGGGCGTGAGCAGTTCTTC
TRBV12-3/TRBV12-4,.,TRBJ1-6,many,CASSLVRGGAIYNSPLHF,TGTGCCAGCAGTTTAGTCCGAGGGGGGGCCATCTATAATTCACCCCTCCACTTT
TRBV2,.,TRBJ2-5,.,CASAGFLFETQYF,TGTGCCAGCGCGGGCTTTTTATTCGAGACCCAGTACTTC